The 20 T cell receptor beta chains presented below share a single source sample, sequenced in a study of response to subunit inactivated influenza vaccine. MiXCR, applied by TCRdb to the RT-PCR reads, yields one record per CDR3 protein. The data hold around 580,000 distinct CDR3 sequences, with about 11% observed a single time. The sequencing here drew on PBMCs from blood, taken on the day of vaccination. These receptors came from a man aged 50 to 60 who received an inactivated influenza vaccine.

V and J are TRBV20-1 and TRBJ2-1; D remains unclear. Germline V lookup: CDR1 DFQATT, CDR2 SNEGSKA (reference sequence). The germline V and J ends were trimmed by 5 bases and 4 bases, with 6 bases remaining between them. CDR3 length: 11 amino acids. CDR3 nucleotides: TGCAGTGCTCCCCGATACAATGAGCAGTTCTTC. Its protein product is CSAPRYNEQFF.

The chain links TRBV7-6 to TRBJ1-1, with D unresolved. The germline gives CDR1 SGHVS, CDR2 FNYEAQ. Trimming pared 5 bases from V and 3 bases from J, leaving 10 bases between. The length of the CDR3 is 13 residues. The CDR3 sequence is CASSRNRDTEAFF. The CDR3 DNA sequence: TGTGCCAGCAGCCGAAACAGAGACACTGAAGCTTTCTTT.

The chain uses TRBV28 and TRBJ1-2; perhaps TRBD1 as D (5 bases). Trimming left V 2 bases short and J 10 bases short, with 17 bases between. Germline lookup yields CDR1 MDHEN and CDR2 SYDVKM. There are 14 residues in the CDR3. CDR3 nucleotide sequence: TGTGCCAGCAGTTTACCAGGGCAGCGGAACGACTACACCTTC. Encoded protein: CASSLPGQRNDYTF.

The chain links TRBV7-9 to TRBJ2-1; D not resolved. The CDR3 totals 13 residues. V lost 4 bases to trimming and J lost 8 bases, with 12 bases between them. The V gene's germline CDR1 is SEHNR and CDR2 FQNEAQ (reference sequence). CDR3: CASSSRREDEQFF. For the CDR3, the DNA is TGTGCCAGCAGCTCCCGTAGAGAGGATGAGCAGTTCTTC. Filled out from reference TRBV7-9 and TRBJ2-1, the complete variable domain reads DTGVSQNPRHKITKRGQNVTFRCDPISEHNRLYWYRQTLGQGPEFLTYFQNEAQLEKSRLLSDRFSAERPKGSFSTLEIQRTEQGDSAMYLCASSSRREDEQFFGPGTRLTVL.

This clonotype was picked up many times. This chain connects TRBV5-1 to TRBJ2-5, with 7 bases matching TRBD1. The length of the CDR3 is 16 residues. V gave up 3 bases and J gave up 4 bases; unmatched junction bases: 12. Germline-derived CDR1 and CDR2 are SGHRS and YFSETQ. The CDR3 DNA sequence: TGCGCCAGCAGCTCACCCATCCGGGACAGATCAGAGACCCAGTACTTC. Its protein product is CASSSPIRDRSETQYF.

This clonotype was seen at least ten times. The chain couples TRBV12-3 or TRBV12-4 to TRBJ2-1; TRBD1 aligns across 11 bases. The ends lost 6 bases at V and 8 bases at J; junction bases unmatched: 9. This CDR3 is 15 amino acids long. The CDR3 spells CASRFEGQGGDEQFF. In DNA form, the CDR3 reads TGTGCCAGCAGATTCGAGGGACAGGGGGGCGATGAGCAGTTCTTC.

The chain is built from TRBV4-2 and TRBJ2-5; D perhaps matches TRBD1 (6 bases). The CDR3 is made up of 15 amino acids. Between the trimmed V and J ends, which lost 1 base and 1 base, there was a span of 10 bases. Germline CDR1 and CDR2: LGHNA and YNFKEQ. CDR3 loop: CASSQGVGAQETQYF. DNA for the CDR3: TGTGCCAGCAGCCAAGGAGTGGGGGCCCAAGAGACCCAGTACTTC.

This clonotype was found a few times. The gene calls are TRBV6-2 or TRBV6-3 and TRBJ2-5, with unresolved D. Germline CDR1 is MNHEY and CDR2 is SVGEGT. The length of the CDR3 is 16 residues. Trimming took off 6 bases at V and 2 bases at J, with 19 bases between the two ends. CDR3 residues: CASSLTGRGPQETQYF. The CDR3, as DNA: TGTGCCAGCAGCCTAACCGGAAGAGGCCCTCAAGAGACCCAGTACTTC.

The V gene is TRBV19, the J gene TRBJ2-2, with D possibly being TRBD2 (7 bases). V was cut by 5 bases and J by 4 bases, with 14 bases left in between. The CDR3 extends over 15 amino acids. Germline lookup yields CDR1 LNHDA and CDR2 SQIVND (reference sequence). The CDR3 loop is CASSFGGGITGELFF. DNA of the CDR3: TGTGCCAGTAGTTTCGGCGGGGGCATCACCGGGGAGCTGTTTTTT.

This chain connects TRBV6-5 to TRBJ2-5, with D uncertain. The CDR3 loop spans 14 amino acids. Trimming removed 6 bases from V and 1 base from J, with 12 bases in between. CDR1 is MNHEY and CDR2 is SVGAGI in the germline V gene. DNA of the CDR3: TGTGCCAGCAGCTCCTCTCACGGCCAAGAGACCCAGTACTTC. Its protein product is CASSSSHGQETQYF.

The genes are TRBV29-1 and TRBJ2-7, with D tentatively TRBD1 (6 bases). Trimming shortened V by 6 bases and J by 4 bases, and 16 bases separated the two germline ends. Germline CDR1 reads SQVTM; CDR2 reads ANQGSEA. The CDR3 runs 13 residues. The chain's CDR3 is CSVGQGMRYEQYF. DNA for the CDR3: TGCAGCGTGGGGCAGGGGATGCGGTACGAGCAGTACTTC.

This clonotype was seen ten or more times. This chain links TRBV6-1 with TRBJ1-1; weak D call: TRBD1 (6 bases). Germline assignment: CDR1 MNHNS and CDR2 SASEGT. The CDR3 runs 13 residues. The V gene lost 6 bases and the J gene lost 1 base, with 9 bases spanning the gap. CDR3 in DNA: TGTGCCAGCAGGAAGGGGGAGAACACTGAAGCTTTCTTT. This sequence encodes CASRKGENTEAFF.

This clonotype has at least ten counts. J is TRBJ2-2 and V is TRBV7-9; D is unresolved. The germline gives CDR1 SEHNR, CDR2 FQNEAQ (reference sequence). This CDR3 has 13 residues. Trimming pared 6 bases from V and 5 bases from J, leaving 10 bases between. The CDR3 region is CASRSDGTGELFF. The CDR3 coding sequence is TGTGCCAGCAGATCGGACGGGACCGGGGAGCTGTTTTTT. The entire variable domain, with the rest obtained from reference TRBV7-9 and TRBJ2-2, is as follows: DTGVSQNPRHKITKRGQNVTFRCDPISEHNRLYWYRQTLGQGPEFLTYFQNEAQLEKSRLLSDRFSAERPKGSFSTLEIQRTEQGDSAMYLCASRSDGTGELFFGEGSRLTVL.

This clonotype was counted a few times. This chain connects TRBV6-5 to TRBJ2-5; 7 bases are shared with TRBD2. The length of the CDR3 is 15 residues. From germline, CDR1 is MNHEY and CDR2 SVGAGI. The ends lost 3 bases at V and 4 bases at J; junction bases unmatched: 8. CDR3 DNA sequence: TGTGCCAGCAGTTATAGTGGACGGGGGGTAGAGACCCAGTACTTC. It encodes CASSYSGRGVETQYF.

This chain uses TRBV25-1 with TRBJ2-1, with no clear D. With 8 bases removed from V and 12 bases from J, the gap between germline ends came to 14 bases. The CDR3 totals 11 residues. Germline CDR1 is MGHDK and CDR2 is SYGVNS. CDR3 loop: CASLYRARQFF. CDR3 bases: TGTGCCAGCCTTTACCGTGCCAGGCAGTTCTTC.

This clonotype was counted a few times. The chain couples TRBV7-2 to TRBJ2-3, with TRBD2 matching over 11 bases. J gave up 4 bases and V 4 bases, and 4 bases lay outside the gene matches. This CDR3 has 15 residues. CDR1 and CDR2 (germline): SGHTA, FQGNSA. CDR3 protein: CASSSSGRMSDTQYF. CDR3 coding DNA: TGTGCCAGCAGCTCTAGCGGGAGGATGTCAGATACGCAGTATTTT.

This chain connects TRBV7-2 to TRBJ2-3; 8 bases are a match to TRBD1. Trimming removed 5 bases from V and 4 bases from J; junction bases left unmatched: 8. Germline V CDR1 and CDR2: SGHTA, FQGNSA. CDR3 length: 15 amino acids. The CDR3 DNA follows: TGTGCCAGCAGCCAACCAGGGGGCAGCGCAGATACGCAGTATTTT. Its protein product is CASSQPGGSADTQYF.

The chain couples TRBV24-1 to TRBJ1-4; D not certain. The CDR3 consists of 17 residues. V lost 4 bases to trimming and J lost 10 bases, with 24 bases between them. Germline loops: CDR1 KGHDR, CDR2 SFDVKD. The CDR3 sequence: CATSDRDPGPSFGKLFF. The CDR3 region has the DNA TGTGCCACCAGTGACCGGGATCCGGGCCCCTCTTTTGGAAAACTGTTTTTT.

This clonotype was counted a few times. The rearrangement links TRBV7-6 to TRBJ2-7; the D gene is possibly TRBD2 (6 bases). This CDR3 region has 13 residues. V was pared by 5 bases and J by 3 bases, with 11 bases between. Per germline, CDR1 SGHVS and CDR2 FNYEAQ. CDR3 loop: CASSKRTNYEQYF. The CDR3 nucleotides are TGTGCCAGCAGCAAGAGGACTAACTACGAGCAGTACTTC.

This clonotype has a handful of counts. The V call is TRBV7-3, the J call TRBJ2-7; perhaps TRBD1 as D (6 bases). The CDR3 contains 14 residues. Trimming shortened V by 5 bases and J by 4 bases, and 15 bases separated the two germline ends. Germline CDR1 is SGHTA and CDR2 is FQGTGA. CDR3 sequence reads: CASSHDRSQYEQYF. The CDR3 coding sequence is TGTGCCAGCAGCCACGACAGGAGCCAGTACGAGCAGTACTTC. Filled out from reference TRBV7-3 and TRBJ2-7, the complete variable domain reads GAGVSQTPSNKVTEKGKYVELRCDPISGHTALYWYRQSLGQGPEFLIYFQGTGAADDSGLPNDRFFAVRPEGSVSTLKIQRTERGDSAVYLCASSHDRSQYEQYFGPGTRLTVT.